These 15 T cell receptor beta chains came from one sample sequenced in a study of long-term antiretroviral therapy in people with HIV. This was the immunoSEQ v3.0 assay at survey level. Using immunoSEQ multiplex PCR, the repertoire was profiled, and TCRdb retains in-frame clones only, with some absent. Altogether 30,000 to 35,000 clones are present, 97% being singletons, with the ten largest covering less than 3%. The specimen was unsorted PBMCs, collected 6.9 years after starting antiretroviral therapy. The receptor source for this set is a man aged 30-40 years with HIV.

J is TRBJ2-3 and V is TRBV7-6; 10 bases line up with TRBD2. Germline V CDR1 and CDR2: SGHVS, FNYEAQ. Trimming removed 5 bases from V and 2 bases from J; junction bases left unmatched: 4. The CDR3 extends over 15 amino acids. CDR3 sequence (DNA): TGTGCCAGCAGCCCGACTAGCGGGTTCACAGATACGCAGTATTTT. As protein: CASSPTSGFTDTQYF.

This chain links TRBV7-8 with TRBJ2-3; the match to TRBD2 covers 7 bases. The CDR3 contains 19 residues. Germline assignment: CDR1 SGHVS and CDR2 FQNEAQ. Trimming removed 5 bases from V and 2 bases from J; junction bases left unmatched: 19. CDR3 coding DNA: TGTGCCAGCAGCGGCCGGCCCCGCCGAGGGCTAGCGGACACAGATACGCAGTATTTT. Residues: CASSGRPRRGLADTDTQYF.

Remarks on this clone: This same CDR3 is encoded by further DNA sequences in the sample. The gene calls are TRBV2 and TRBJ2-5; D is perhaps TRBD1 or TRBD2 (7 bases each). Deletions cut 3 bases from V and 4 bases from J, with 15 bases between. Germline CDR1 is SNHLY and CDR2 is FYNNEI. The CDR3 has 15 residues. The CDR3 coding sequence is TGTGCCAGCAGTGATGGGGGAGGGGGCGGAGAGACCCAGTACTTC. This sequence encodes CASSDGGGGGETQYF.

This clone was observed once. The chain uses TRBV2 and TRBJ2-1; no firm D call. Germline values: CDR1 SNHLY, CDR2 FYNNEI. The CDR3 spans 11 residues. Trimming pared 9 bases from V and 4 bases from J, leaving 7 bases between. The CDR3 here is CASLEYNEQFF. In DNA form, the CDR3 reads TGTGCCAGTCTGGAGTACAATGAGCAGTTCTTC. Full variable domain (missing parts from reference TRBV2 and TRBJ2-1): EPEVTQTPSHQVTQMGQEVILRCVPISNHLYFYWYRQILGQKVEFLVSFYNNEISEKSEIFDDQFSVERPDGSNFTLKIRSTKLEDSAMYFCASLEYNEQFFGPGTRLTVL.

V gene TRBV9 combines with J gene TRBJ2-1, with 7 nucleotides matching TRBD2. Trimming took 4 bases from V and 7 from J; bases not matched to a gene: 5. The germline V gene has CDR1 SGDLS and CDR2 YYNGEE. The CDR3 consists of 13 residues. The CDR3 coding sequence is TGTGCCAGCAGCCAAGGGAGGGAAAATGAGCAGTTCTTC. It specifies CASSQGRENEQFF.

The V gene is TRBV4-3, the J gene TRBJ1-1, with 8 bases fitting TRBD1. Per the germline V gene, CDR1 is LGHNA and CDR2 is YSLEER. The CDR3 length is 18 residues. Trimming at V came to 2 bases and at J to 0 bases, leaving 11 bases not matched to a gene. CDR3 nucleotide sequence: TGCGCCAGCAGCCAAACCCTCATGAGGACAGGGATGAACACTGAAGCTTTCTTT. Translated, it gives CASSQTLMRTGMNTEAFF.

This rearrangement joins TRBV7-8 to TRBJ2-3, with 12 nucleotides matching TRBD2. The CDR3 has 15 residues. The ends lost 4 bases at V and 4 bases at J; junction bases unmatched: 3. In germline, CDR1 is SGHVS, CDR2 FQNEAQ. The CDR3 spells CASSSLAGGPDTQYF. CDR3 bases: TGTGCCAGCAGCTCGCTAGCGGGAGGGCCAGATACGCAGTATTTT.

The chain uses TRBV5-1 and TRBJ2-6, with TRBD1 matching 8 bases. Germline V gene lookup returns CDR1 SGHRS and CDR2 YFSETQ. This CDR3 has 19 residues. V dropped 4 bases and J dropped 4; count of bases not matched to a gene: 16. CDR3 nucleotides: TGCGCCAGCAGCCCACTCCCGGACAGGGTTAACGTGGGGGCCAACGTCCTGACTTTC. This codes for CASSPLPDRVNVGANVLTF.

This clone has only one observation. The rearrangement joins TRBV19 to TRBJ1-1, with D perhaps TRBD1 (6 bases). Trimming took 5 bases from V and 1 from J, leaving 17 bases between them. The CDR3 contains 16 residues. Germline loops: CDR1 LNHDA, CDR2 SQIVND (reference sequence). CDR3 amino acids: CASSPTGGQGNTEAFF. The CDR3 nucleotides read TGTGCCAGTAGTCCCACGGGGGGGCAGGGGAACACTGAAGCTTTCTTT.

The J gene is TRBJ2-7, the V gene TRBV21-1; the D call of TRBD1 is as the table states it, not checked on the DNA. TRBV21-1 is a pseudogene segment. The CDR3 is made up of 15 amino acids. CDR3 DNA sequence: TGTGCCAGCAGCAAGAGGCAGGGCCTCTCCTACGAGCAGTACTTC. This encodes CASSKRQGLSYEQYF.

CDR3 protein: CASGQWTGRELFF. CDR3 bases: TGTGCTAGTGGACAATGGACAGGGAGGGAGCTGTTTTTT. The chain couples TRBV12-5 to TRBJ2-2, with 8 bases identical to TRBD1. Germline V CDR1 and CDR2: LGHNT, FRNRAP. V shed 6 bases, J shed 9 bases, and the junction held 6 bases outside the gene matches. This CDR3 spans 13 amino acids. Combining the CDR3 with reference TRBV12-5 and TRBJ2-2 gives the whole variable domain DARVTQTPRHKVTEMGQEVTMRCQPILGHNTVFWYRQTMMQGLELLAYFRNRAPLDDSGMPKDRFSAEMPDATLATLKIQPSEPRDSAVYFCASGQWTGRELFFGEGSRLTVL.

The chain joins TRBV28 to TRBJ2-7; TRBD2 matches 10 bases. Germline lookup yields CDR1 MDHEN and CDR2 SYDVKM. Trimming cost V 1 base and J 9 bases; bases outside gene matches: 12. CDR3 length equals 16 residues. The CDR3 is CASSLLDWGASGRQYF. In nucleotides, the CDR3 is TGTGCCAGCAGTTTATTAGATTGGGGGGCTAGCGGGAGGCAGTACTTC.

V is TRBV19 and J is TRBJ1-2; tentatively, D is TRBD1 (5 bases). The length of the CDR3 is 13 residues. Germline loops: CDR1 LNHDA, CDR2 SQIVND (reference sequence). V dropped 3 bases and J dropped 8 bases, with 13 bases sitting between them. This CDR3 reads CASSITRDGGYTF. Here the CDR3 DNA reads TGTGCCAGTAGTATCACCAGGGATGGCGGCTACACCTTC.

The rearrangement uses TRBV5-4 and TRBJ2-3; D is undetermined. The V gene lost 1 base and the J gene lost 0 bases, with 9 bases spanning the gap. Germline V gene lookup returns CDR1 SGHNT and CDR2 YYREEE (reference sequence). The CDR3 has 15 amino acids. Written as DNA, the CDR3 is TGTGCCAGCAGCTTGTCCACACTCAGCACAGATACGCAGTATTTT. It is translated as CASSLSTLSTDTQYF.

The CDR3 reads CASSVGNEQYF. The CDR3 region has the DNA TGTGCCAGCAGCGTAGGGAACGAGCAGTACTTC. The J gene is TRBJ2-7, the V gene TRBV9; no firm D call. Germline CDR1 is SGDLS and CDR2 is YYNGEE. V lost 0 bases and J lost 5, with 3 bases in between. The CDR3 extends over 11 amino acids.